Below are 20 T cell receptor beta chains sequenced from a single sample in a study of human CD8 memory T cell subsets. UMI-labeled 5' RACE yielded the TCR beta libraries. One entry per CDR3 protein, without DNA, is what TCRdb gives after re-calling the 5' RACE reads. Listed are more than 7,500 distinct CDR3 sequences; about 22% falls within the top ten. Input material: CD8+ T cells from PBMCs. The receptors come from a human donor in good health.

The chain joins TRBV7-9 to TRBJ2-7. This CDR3 is built from 12 residues. From germline, CDR1 is SEHNR and CDR2 FQNEAQ (reference sequence). This chain's CDR3 is CASSLGWDEQYF.

The V gene is TRBV20-1, the J gene TRBJ2-7; lacking DNA, the TRBD1 call made by TCRdb goes unchecked. This CDR3 is built from 15 residues. Germline V lookup: CDR1 DFQATT, CDR2 SNEGSKA (reference sequence). The CDR3 sequence: CSALPYPRTSYEQYF.

J is TRBJ1-4 and V is TRBV20-1; TCRdb gives TRBD1 as the D gene, but with no DNA this cannot be confirmed. This CDR3 has 17 residues. CDR1 is DFQATT, CDR2 SNEGSKA, per germline (reference sequence). This CDR3 is CSARQEDRDAYNEKLFF.

This rearrangement joins TRBV6-2 or TRBV6-3 to TRBJ2-1; TCRdb's D call of TRBD1 is untestable without DNA. The V gene's germline CDR1 is MNHEY and CDR2 SVGEGT. The CDR3 covers 13 residues. CDR3 region: CASSYQGIDEQFF.

The V gene is TRBV20-1, the J gene TRBJ2-7; TCRdb outputs TRBD1, but without DNA this stays unchecked. Germline V gene lookup returns CDR1 DFQATT and CDR2 SNEGSKA (reference sequence). The CDR3 extends over 13 amino acids. This chain's CDR3 is CSARAAGVYEQYF.

The chain carries TRBV12-3 or TRBV12-4 and TRBJ2-5; there is no DNA to check the TCRdb D call of TRBD2. The CDR3 has 16 amino acids. The CDR3 sequence: CASSLGLAGGVETQYF.

The chain is built from TRBV5-1 and TRBJ2-7; the D call from TCRdb, TRBD1, cannot be confirmed without DNA. CDR3 size: 15 residues. Per germline, CDR1 SGHRS and CDR2 YFSETQ. CDR3 sequence reads: CASSWGSGTGGEQYF.

This clonotype shows up as medium-sized (0.01 to 0.1%) by frequency. The J gene is TRBJ2-1, the V gene TRBV15; TCRdb gives TRBD2 as the D gene, but with no DNA this cannot be confirmed. The CDR3 has 18 amino acids. The germline V gene has CDR1 LNHNV and CDR2 YYDKDF (reference sequence). Here the CDR3 reads CATSGGLAGFNPEDEQFF.

This clonotype is deemed medium-sized (0.01 to 0.1%) by its frequency. The V gene is TRBV5-6, the J gene TRBJ1-5; TCRdb names TRBD1, which stays unverified in the absence of DNA. This CDR3 region has 14 residues. Germline loops: CDR1 SGHDT, CDR2 YYEEEE. This CDR3 is CASSTGVSNQPQHF.

The chain joins TRBV6-2 or TRBV6-3 to TRBJ2-1; no DNA is available, so the TRBD2 call from TCRdb remains unchecked. Germline V CDR1 and CDR2: MNHEY, SVGEGT. CDR3 length equals 11 residues. The CDR3: CASGSYNEQFF.

The J gene is TRBJ2-3, the V gene TRBV24-1. Germline loops: CDR1 KGHDR, CDR2 SFDVKD. CDR3 length: 13 residues. CDR3 amino acids: CATSVLQGDTQYF.

The chain is built from TRBV30 and TRBJ2-3; the TRBD2 assignment by TCRdb is unverifiable without DNA. From germline, CDR1 is GTSNPN and CDR2 SVGIG (reference sequence). There are 14 residues in the CDR3. The CDR3 spells CAWSGAGPGNTQYF. The entire variable domain, with the rest obtained from reference TRBV30 and TRBJ2-3, is as follows: SQTIHQWPATLVQPVGSPLSLECTVEGTSNPNLYWYRQAAGRGLQLLFYSVGIGQISSEVPQNLSASRPQDRQFILSSKKLLLSDSGFYLCAWSGAGPGNTQYFGPGTRLTVL.

This clonotype shows up as medium-sized by frequency. The rearrangement joins TRBV5-5 to TRBJ2-7; absent DNA, TCRdb's TRBD1 call cannot be checked. CDR3 size: 15 residues. Per germline, CDR1 SGHKS and CDR2 YYEKEE (reference sequence). The CDR3 region is CASSLAMAGGYEQYF. Supplemented by reference TRBV5-5 and TRBJ2-7, the full variable domain reads DAGVTQSPTHLIKTRGQQVTLRCSPISGHKSVSWYQQVLGQGPQFIFQYYEKEERGRGNFPDRFSARQFPNYSSELNVNALLLGDSALYLCASSLAMAGGYEQYFGPGTRLTVT.

The chain combines TRBV13 with TRBJ2-6; TCRdb's D call of TRBD1 is untestable without DNA. The CDR3 sequence is 17 residues long. CDR1 PRHDT and CDR2 FYEKMQ come from the germline V gene (reference sequence). CDR3 sequence: CASSLFGDSSGANVLTF.

This chain connects TRBV7-9 to TRBJ2-3; the TCRdb call, TRBD2, lacks DNA for checking. Germline values: CDR1 SEHNR, CDR2 FQNEAQ (reference sequence). The CDR3 length is 17 residues. CDR3 amino acids: CASSLRSSGGDPDTQYF.

The chain is built from TRBV7-2 and TRBJ2-3. The germline gives CDR1 SGHTA, CDR2 FQGNSA. The length of the CDR3 is 14 residues. CDR3 amino acids: CASSLVGISDTQYF.

The CDR3 here is CASSSPEGGTQETQYF. V and J are TRBV7-9 and TRBJ2-5; there is no DNA to check the TCRdb D call of TRBD1. This CDR3 contains 16 residues. Germline CDR1 reads SEHNR; CDR2 reads FQNEAQ (reference sequence).

Measured by frequency, this clonotype is medium-sized. The chain is built from TRBV20-1 and TRBJ2-7. The CDR3 consists of 15 residues. In germline, CDR1 is DFQATT, CDR2 SNEGSKA (reference sequence). The CDR3 reads CSARGFGISSYEQYF.

This chain uses TRBV7-7 with TRBJ2-5; lacking DNA, the TRBD1 call made by TCRdb goes unchecked. The germline CDR1 and CDR2 sequences are SSHAT and FNYEAQ (reference sequence). The CDR3 is made up of 14 amino acids. The CDR3: CASSSKGQGETQYF.

The gene calls are TRBV7-8 and TRBJ1-5. The CDR3 is 17 amino acids. Germline CDR1 SGHVS, CDR2 FQNEAQ. CDR3 sequence reads: CASSLALRQHSNQPQHF.